Each of the 17 T cell receptor beta chains below was sequenced from the same sample in a study of cytomegalovirus exposure and HLA in healthy donors. It was with 60 Vbeta and 13 Jbeta primers that the PCR ran. The data were produced by immunoSEQ multiplex PCR, yet TCRdb's version contains in-frame clones alone and is incomplete. The sample records some 170,000 clones, around 75% being singletons. The sequenced sample was PBMCs. The source of these receptors is a woman aged 50 to 65 in good health and CMV-seropositive.

The chain uses TRBV27 and TRBJ2-5; TRBD1 is a possible D gene (5 bases). V dropped 0 bases and J dropped 1 base, with 12 bases sitting between them. The CDR3 is made up of 16 amino acids. Germline assignment: CDR1 MNHEY and CDR2 SMNVEV (reference sequence). CDR3 bases: TGTGCCAGCAGTTTATCGATTGGGGCGGCCCAAGAGACCCAGTACTTC. It is translated as CASSLSIGAAQETQYF.

This clone has only one observation. V gene TRBV7-2 combines with J gene TRBJ2-7; no clear D. CDR1 and CDR2 (germline): SGHTA, FQGNSA. Trimming took off 5 bases at V and 4 bases at J, with 15 bases between the two ends. The CDR3 length is 14 residues. This CDR3 reads CASSPQSSWYEQYF. The CDR3 coding sequence is TGTGCCAGCAGCCCCCAGTCTTCATGGTACGAGCAGTACTTC.

V gene TRBV25-1 combines with J gene TRBJ1-3; D is unclear. The CDR3 sequence is 14 residues long. CDR1 is MGHDK, CDR2 SYGVNS, per germline. V lost 5 bases to trimming and J lost 0 bases, with 8 bases between them. This CDR3 is CASSLESSGNTIYF. CDR3 in DNA: TGTGCCAGCAGTTTAGAGAGCTCTGGAAACACCATATATTTT.

The rearrangement uses TRBV7-3 and TRBJ1-6; D unclear. The CDR3 covers 15 residues. Trimming pared 5 bases from V and 2 bases from J, leaving 10 bases between. Germline values: CDR1 SGHTA, CDR2 FQGTGA. This CDR3 is CASSALGAYNSPLHF. The CDR3 nucleotides are TGTGCCAGCAGCGCCCTCGGGGCCTATAATTCACCCCTCCACTTT.

This clone was recorded only once. This chain joins TRBV5-5 and TRBJ1-6; possible D gene TRBD1, 5 bases. V gave up 2 bases and J gave up 10 bases, with 13 bases separating them. Looked up from germline, CDR1 is SGHKS and CDR2 is YYEKEE (reference sequence). This CDR3 is 14 amino acids long. The CDR3, as DNA: TGTGCCAGCAGCTTTTCGGGGGAGGACTCACCCCTCCACTTT. It yields the protein CASSFSGEDSPLHF.

There are a few counts of this clone. The chain recombines TRBV25-1 with TRBJ1-1; D ambiguous. The CDR3 spans 12 residues. Trimming took off 2 bases at V and 3 bases at J, with 4 bases between the two ends. The germline CDR1 and CDR2 sequences are MGHDK and SYGVNS. The CDR3 sequence is CASSEADTEAFF. The CDR3 nucleotides are TGTGCCAGCAGTGAAGCGGACACTGAAGCTTTCTTT. The whole variable domain, remainder taken from reference TRBV25-1 and TRBJ1-1, is EADIYQTPRYLVIGTGKKITLECSQTMGHDKMYWYQQDPGMELHLIHYSYGVNSTEKGDLSSESTVSRIRTEHFPLTLESARPSHTSQYLCASSEADTEAFFGQGTRLTVV.

J is TRBJ2-2 and V is TRBV19, with a possible D match to TRBD1 (8 bases). Trimming removed 6 bases at V and 1 base at J, with 15 bases between. Germline V CDR1 and CDR2: LNHDA, SQIVND (reference sequence). The CDR3 length is 16 residues. The CDR3 is CASSPGGTGNTGELFF. The CDR3, as DNA: TGTGCCAGTAGCCCCGGGGGGACAGGGAACACCGGGGAGCTGTTTTTT.

V gene TRBV7-2 combines with J gene TRBJ2-3; TRBD1 might be the D (6 bases). Looked up from germline, CDR1 is SGHTA and CDR2 is FQGNSA. The CDR3 length is 15 residues. V lost 5 bases, J lost 0 bases, and 12 bases lay in between. CDR3 region: CASSQDRRSTDTQYF. The CDR3 nucleotides read TGTGCCAGCAGCCAGGACAGAAGGAGCACAGATACGCAGTATTTT.

The chain combines TRBV27 with TRBJ2-5, with a possible D match to TRBD2 (5 bases). Germline V gives CDR1 MNHEY, CDR2 SMNVEV (reference sequence). Trimming stripped 2 bases from V and 1 base from J, with 11 bases between. The CDR3 extends over 15 amino acids. As DNA, the CDR3 is TGTGCCAGCAGTTTAGTCCCGGGGATCCAAGAGACCCAGTACTTC. This sequence encodes CASSLVPGIQETQYF.

This chain joins TRBV5-1 and TRBJ2-1; 10 bases fit TRBD2. CDR3 length: 16 residues. In germline, CDR1 is SGHRS, CDR2 YFSETQ. V shed 4 bases, J shed 7 bases, and the junction held 11 bases outside the gene matches. CDR3 DNA: TGCGCCAGCAGCCCCAAGGCTAGCGGGGGTCAAAATGAGCAGTTCTTC. This gives the protein CASSPKASGGQNEQFF. Based on the CDR3 plus reference TRBV5-1 and TRBJ2-1, the full variable domain is KAGVTQTPRYLIKTRGQQVTLSCSPISGHRSVSWYQQTPGQGLQFLFEYFSETQRNKGNFPGRFSGRQFSNSRSEMNVSTLELGDSALYLCASSPKASGGQNEQFFGPGTRLTVL.

The chain uses TRBV5-6 and TRBJ1-2; the D gene is possibly TRBD1 (6 bases). Germline loops: CDR1 SGHDT, CDR2 YYEEEE. The CDR3 has 16 residues. Deletions cut 4 bases from V and 6 bases from J, with 22 bases between. Written as DNA, the CDR3 is TGTGCCAGCAGCCCGACAGGCCAGGGAGGGGTTCATGGCTACACCTTC. Residues: CASSPTGQGGVHGYTF.

The chain joins TRBV6-5 to TRBJ1-2, with 7 bases identical to TRBD1. J lost 8 bases, V lost 2 bases, and 5 bases had no gene match. CDR1 MNHEY and CDR2 SVGAGI come from the germline V gene. This CDR3 is built from 13 residues. Here the CDR3 DNA reads TGTGCCAGCAGTTACGGTACAGGGGAGGGCTACACCTTC. Protein sequence: CASSYGTGEGYTF.

V is TRBV5-4 and J is TRBJ2-7, with a tentative D call TRBD2 (6 bases). The V gene's germline CDR1 is SGHNT and CDR2 YYREEE (reference sequence). This CDR3 region has 13 residues. Trimming stripped 0 bases from V and 7 bases from J, with 11 bases between. CDR3 in amino acids: CASSLVGGGEQYF. The CDR3 DNA sequence: TGTGCCAGCAGCTTGGTTGGGGGAGGTGAGCAGTACTTC.

This clone was picked up a small number of times. This sequence joins TRBV5-1 and TRBJ1-6; 8 nucleotides align to TRBD1. Unmatched junction bases numbered 6, after V lost 4 bases and J lost 3 bases. The length of the CDR3 is 16 residues. Germline CDR1 is SGHRS and CDR2 is YFSETQ. The CDR3 protein is CASSLDREGYNSPLHF. CDR3 nucleotide sequence: TGCGCCAGCAGCCTGGACAGGGAAGGCTATAATTCACCCCTCCACTTT.

The rearrangement uses TRBV6-1 and TRBJ1-6; D possibly corresponds to TRBD1 (6 bases). The V gene lost 6 bases and the J gene lost 9 bases, with 15 bases spanning the gap. The CDR3 runs 14 residues. Germline assignment: CDR1 MNHNS and CDR2 SASEGT. The CDR3 nucleotides are TGTGCCAGCAGCTTCTGGACAGTAGGTTCACCCCTCCACTTT. Translating it yields CASSFWTVGSPLHF.

This clone was seen only once. The V and J genes are TRBV7-9 and TRBJ1-1, with 8 bases matching TRBD1. This CDR3 is 15 amino acids long. Looked up from germline, CDR1 is SEHNR and CDR2 is FQNEAQ (reference sequence). Losses at the gene ends were 5 bases for V and 0 bases for J; bases not matched to a gene: 5. The chain's CDR3 is CASSPGDRMNTEAFF. The CDR3 coding sequence is TGTGCCAGCAGCCCAGGGGACAGGATGAACACTGAAGCTTTCTTT.

This rearrangement joins TRBV15 to TRBJ1-2, with D uncertain. Germline CDR1 LNHNV, CDR2 YYDKDF (reference sequence). The CDR3 extends over 15 amino acids. Trimming took 0 bases from V and 4 from J, leaving 12 bases between them. CDR3 sequence reads: CATSRDRGQGYGYTF. CDR3 nucleotide sequence: TGTGCCACCAGCAGAGATCGGGGTCAAGGCTATGGCTACACCTTC.